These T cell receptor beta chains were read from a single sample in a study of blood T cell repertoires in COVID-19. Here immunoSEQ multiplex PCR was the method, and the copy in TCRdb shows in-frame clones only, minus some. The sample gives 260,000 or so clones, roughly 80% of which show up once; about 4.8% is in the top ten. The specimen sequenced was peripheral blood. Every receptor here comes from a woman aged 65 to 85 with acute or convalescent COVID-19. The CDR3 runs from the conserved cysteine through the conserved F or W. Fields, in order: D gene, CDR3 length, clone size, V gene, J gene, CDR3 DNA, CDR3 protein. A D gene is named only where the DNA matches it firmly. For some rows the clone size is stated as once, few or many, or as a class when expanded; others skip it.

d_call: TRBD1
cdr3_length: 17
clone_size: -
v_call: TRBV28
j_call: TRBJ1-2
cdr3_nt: TGTGCCAGCAGTTTTTTACAGGGGGCGGTTTACACGGATGGCTACACCTTC
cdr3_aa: CASSFLQGAVYTDGYTF

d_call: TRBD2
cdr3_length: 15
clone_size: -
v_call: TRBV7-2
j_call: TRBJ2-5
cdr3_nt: TGTGCCAGCAGCCCCAGGACTAGCGGGGTAGAGACCCAGTACTTC
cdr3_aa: CASSPRTSGVETQYF

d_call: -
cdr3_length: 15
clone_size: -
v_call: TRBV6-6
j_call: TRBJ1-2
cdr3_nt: TGTGCCAGCAGCAGCGCCGACAGGTTCATCTATGGCTACACCTTC
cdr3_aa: CASSSADRFIYGYTF

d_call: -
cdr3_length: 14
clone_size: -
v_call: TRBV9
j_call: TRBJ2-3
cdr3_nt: TGTGCCAGCAGCGTAGGAGGCAACGATGATACGCAGTATTTT
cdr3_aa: CASSVGGNDDTQYF

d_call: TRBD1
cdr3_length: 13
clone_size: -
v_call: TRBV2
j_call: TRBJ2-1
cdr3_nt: TGTGCCAGCCGGGACAGGGTCTTCAATGAGCAGTTCTTC
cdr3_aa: CASRDRVFNEQFF

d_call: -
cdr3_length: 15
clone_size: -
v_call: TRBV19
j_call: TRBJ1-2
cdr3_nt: TGTGCCAGTAGCCCGACAGAGAGACCCCTCTATGGCTACACCTTC
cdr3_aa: CASSPTERPLYGYTF

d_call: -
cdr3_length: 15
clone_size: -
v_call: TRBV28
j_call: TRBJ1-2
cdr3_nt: TGTGCCAGCAGTGCCCTCGGGGGGCTTTTTTATGGCTACACCTTC
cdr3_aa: CASSALGGLFYGYTF

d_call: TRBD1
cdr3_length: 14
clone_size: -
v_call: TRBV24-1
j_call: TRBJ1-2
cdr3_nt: TGTGCCACCAGTGATCCCGGACAGGGAAAGGGCTACACCTTC
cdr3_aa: CATSDPGQGKGYTF

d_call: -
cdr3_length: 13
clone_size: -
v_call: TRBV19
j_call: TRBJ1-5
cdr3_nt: TGTGCCAGTAGACCGTCGGGGTATCAGCCCCAGCATTTT
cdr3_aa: CASRPSGYQPQHF

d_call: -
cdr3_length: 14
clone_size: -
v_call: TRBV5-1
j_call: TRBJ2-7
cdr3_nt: TGCGCCAGCAGCCCCCTCATGGCAGGGTACGAGCAGTACTTC
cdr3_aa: CASSPLMAGYEQYF

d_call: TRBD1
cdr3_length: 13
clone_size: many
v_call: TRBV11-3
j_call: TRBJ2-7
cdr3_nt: TGTGCCAGCAGCTTCCGGACAGGGGACGAGCAGTACTTC
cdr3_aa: CASSFRTGDEQYF

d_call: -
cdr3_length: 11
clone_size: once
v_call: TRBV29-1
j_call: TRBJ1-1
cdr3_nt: TGCAGCGTTGTCAGTCCGCTTGAAGCTTTCTTT
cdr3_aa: CSVVSPLEAFF

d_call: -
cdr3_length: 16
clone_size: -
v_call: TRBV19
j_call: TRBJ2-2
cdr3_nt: TGTGCCAGTAGTATTATTAGGGGCCTGGCCACCGGGGAGCTGTTTTTT
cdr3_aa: CASSIIRGLATGELFF

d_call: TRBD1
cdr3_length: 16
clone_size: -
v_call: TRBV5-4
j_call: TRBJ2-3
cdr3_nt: TGTGCCAGCAGCTCCAACAGGGGGCCCGGGGCAGATACGCAGTATTTT
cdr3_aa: CASSSNRGPGADTQYF

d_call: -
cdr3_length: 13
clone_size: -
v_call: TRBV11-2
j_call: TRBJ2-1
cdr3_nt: TGTGCCAGCGGCCGGGACATATACAATGAGCAGTTCTTC
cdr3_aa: CASGRDIYNEQFF

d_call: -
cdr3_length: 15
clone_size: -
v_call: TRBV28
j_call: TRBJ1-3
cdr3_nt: TGTGCCTCGTCGGCAGGGGATAACTCTGGAAACACCATATATTTT
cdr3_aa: CASSAGDNSGNTIYF

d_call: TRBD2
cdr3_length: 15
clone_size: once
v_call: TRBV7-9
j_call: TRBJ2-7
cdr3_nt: TGTGCCAGCAGCTTAGCGGGACTAGCGGGGCTCGAGCAGTACTTC
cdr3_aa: CASSLAGLAGLEQYF

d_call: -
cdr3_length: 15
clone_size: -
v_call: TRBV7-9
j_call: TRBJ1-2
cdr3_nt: TGTGCCAGCAGCCTAGGGGCAGGGTCTAACTATGGCTACACCTTC
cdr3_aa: CASSLGAGSNYGYTF

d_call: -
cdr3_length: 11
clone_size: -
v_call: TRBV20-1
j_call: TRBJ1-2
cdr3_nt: TGCAGTGCTGACGACAGGCATGGCTACACCTTC
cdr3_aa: CSADDRHGYTF

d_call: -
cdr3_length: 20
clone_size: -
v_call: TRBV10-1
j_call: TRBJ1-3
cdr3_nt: TGCGCCAGCAGAACACGGACAGAATTCATTTATAAGAGCTCTGGAAACACCATATATTTT
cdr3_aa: CASRTRTEFIYKSSGNTIYF

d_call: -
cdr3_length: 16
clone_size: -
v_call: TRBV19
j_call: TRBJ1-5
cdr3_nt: TGTGCCAGTAGTTCACCCGGGACAAGAAGGAATCAGCCCCAGCATTTT
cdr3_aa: CASSSPGTRRNQPQHF

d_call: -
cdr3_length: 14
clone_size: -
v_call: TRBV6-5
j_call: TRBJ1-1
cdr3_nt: TGTGCCAGCACCCTAACCGGGGGAGGGACTGAAGCTTTCTTT
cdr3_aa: CASTLTGGGTEAFF

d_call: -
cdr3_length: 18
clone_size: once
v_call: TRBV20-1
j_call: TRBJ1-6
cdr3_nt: TGCAGTGCTAGTGGGGCAGGGACTATTTACTCCTATAATTCACCCCTCCACTTT
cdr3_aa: CSASGAGTIYSYNSPLHF

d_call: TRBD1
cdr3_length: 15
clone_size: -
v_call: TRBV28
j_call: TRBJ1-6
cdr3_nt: TGTGCCAGCAGTGCCGGGACAGGAGTAAATTCACCCCTCCACTTT
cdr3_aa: CASSAGTGVNSPLHF

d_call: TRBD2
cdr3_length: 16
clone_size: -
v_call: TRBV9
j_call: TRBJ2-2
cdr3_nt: TGTGCCAGCAGCGTAGGATCGGCGGGGGGTACCGGGGAGCTGTTTTTT
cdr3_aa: CASSVGSAGGTGELFF

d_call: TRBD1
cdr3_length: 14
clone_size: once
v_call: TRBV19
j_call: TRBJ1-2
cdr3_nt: TGTGCCAGTAGTAGACAGGGGGCAGGCTATGGCTACACCTTC
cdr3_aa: CASSRQGAGYGYTF

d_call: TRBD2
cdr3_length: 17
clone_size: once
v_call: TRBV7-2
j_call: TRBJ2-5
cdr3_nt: TGTGCCAGCAGCACCGGGACTAGCGGGGTGTACCAAGAGACCCAGTACTTC
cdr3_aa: CASSTGTSGVYQETQYF

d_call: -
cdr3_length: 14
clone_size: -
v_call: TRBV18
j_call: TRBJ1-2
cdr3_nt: TGTGCCAGCTCACCACCGGGCACCAACTATGGCTACACCTTC
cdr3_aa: CASSPPGTNYGYTF

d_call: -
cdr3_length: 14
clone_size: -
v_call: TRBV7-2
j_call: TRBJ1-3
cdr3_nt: TGTGCCAGCAGTCTCGGGGATTTAAGGAACACCATATATTTT
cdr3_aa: CASSLGDLRNTIYF

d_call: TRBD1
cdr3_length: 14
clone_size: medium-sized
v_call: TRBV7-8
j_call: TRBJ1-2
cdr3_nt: TGTGCCAGCAGCTTGGGACAGGCTAACTATGGCTACACCTTC
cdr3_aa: CASSLGQANYGYTF

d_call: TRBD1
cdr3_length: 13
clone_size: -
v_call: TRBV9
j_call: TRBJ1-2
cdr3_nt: TGTGCCAGCAGCTATGGACAGGGGAGCGGCTACACCTTC
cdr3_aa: CASSYGQGSGYTF

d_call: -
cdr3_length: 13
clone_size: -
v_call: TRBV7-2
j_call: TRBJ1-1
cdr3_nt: TGTGCCAGCAGCTTAGACTCCCTCAAAGAAGCTTTCTTT
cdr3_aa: CASSLDSLKEAFF

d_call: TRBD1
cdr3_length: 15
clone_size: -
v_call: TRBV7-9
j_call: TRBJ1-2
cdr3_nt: TGTGCCAGCAGCCCCCAGGGGGACAGGGGCTCGGGCTACACCTTC
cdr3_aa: CASSPQGDRGSGYTF

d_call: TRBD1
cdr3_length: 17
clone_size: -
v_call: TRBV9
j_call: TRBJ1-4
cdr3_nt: TGTGCCAGCAGCCCCCATGCCAGGGGGGTTGCTAATGAAAAACTGTTTTTT
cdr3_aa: CASSPHARGVANEKLFF

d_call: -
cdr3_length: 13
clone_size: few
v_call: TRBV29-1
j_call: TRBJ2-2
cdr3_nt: TGCAGCGCCGGACCAGGGCAAGACGGGGAGCTGTTTTTT
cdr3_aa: CSAGPGQDGELFF

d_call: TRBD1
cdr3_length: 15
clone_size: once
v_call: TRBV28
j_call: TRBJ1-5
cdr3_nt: TGTGCCAGCAGTATCCGGACAGGGGTCAATCAGCCCCAGCATTTT
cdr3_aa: CASSIRTGVNQPQHF

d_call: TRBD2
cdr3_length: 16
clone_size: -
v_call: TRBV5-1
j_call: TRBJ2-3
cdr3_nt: TGCGCCAGCAGCTCCGGACTAGCGGGGACCCCAGATACGCAGTATTTT
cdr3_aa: CASSSGLAGTPDTQYF

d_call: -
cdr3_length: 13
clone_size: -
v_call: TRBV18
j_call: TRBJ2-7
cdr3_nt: TGTGCCAGCTCACCAGCTCAGGGATACGAGCAGTACTTC
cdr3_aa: CASSPAQGYEQYF

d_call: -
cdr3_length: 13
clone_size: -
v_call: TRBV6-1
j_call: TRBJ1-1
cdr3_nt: TGTGCCAGCAGTGAGAATGGGGAGAAGGCAGCTTTCTTT
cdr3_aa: CASSENGEKAAFF

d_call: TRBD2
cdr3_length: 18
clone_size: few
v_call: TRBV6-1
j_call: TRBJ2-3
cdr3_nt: TGTGCCAGCAGTGAAAACCCAAACCGGGGGGGCGGGACAGATACGCAGTATTTT
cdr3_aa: CASSENPNRGGGTDTQYF

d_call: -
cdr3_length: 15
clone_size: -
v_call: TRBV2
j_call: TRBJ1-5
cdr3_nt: TGTGCCAGCAGTGGGATGACAGGTTACAATCAGCCCCAGCATTTT
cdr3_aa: CASSGMTGYNQPQHF

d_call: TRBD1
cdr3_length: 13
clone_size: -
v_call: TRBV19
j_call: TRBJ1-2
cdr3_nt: TGTGCCAGTAGCCCCCCAGGGGGCTATGGCTACACCTTC
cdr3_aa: CASSPPGGYGYTF